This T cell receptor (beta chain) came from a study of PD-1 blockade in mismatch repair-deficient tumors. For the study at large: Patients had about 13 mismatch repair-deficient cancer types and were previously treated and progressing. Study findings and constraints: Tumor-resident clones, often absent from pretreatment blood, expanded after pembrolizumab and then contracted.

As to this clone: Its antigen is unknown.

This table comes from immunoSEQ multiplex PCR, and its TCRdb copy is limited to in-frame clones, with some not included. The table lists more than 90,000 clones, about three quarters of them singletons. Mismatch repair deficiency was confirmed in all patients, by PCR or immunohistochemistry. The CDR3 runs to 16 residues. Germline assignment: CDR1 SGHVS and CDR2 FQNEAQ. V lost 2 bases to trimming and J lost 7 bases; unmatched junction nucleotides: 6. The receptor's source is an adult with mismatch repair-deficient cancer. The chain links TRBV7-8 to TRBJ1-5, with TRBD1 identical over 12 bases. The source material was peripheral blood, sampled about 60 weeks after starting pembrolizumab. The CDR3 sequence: CASSLWDGTGGQPQHF. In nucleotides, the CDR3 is TGTGCCAGCAGCTTATGGGATGGGACAGGGGGCCAGCCCCAGCATTTT. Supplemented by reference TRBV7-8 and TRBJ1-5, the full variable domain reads GAGVSQSPRYKVAKRGQDVALRCDPISGHVSLFWYQQALGQGPEFLTYFQNEAQLDKSGLPSDRFFAERPEGSVSTLKIQRTQQEDSAVYLCASSLWDGTGGQPQHFGDGTRLSIL.